The present T cell receptor (beta chain) was sequenced within a study of T cell changes during pregnancy in multiple sclerosis. Repertoires were generated with immunoSEQ multiplex PCR, while TCRdb's copy carries only in-frame clones and drops some. The top ten clones hold about 1.7% of a sample with around 56,000 clones, around 89% of them seen once. CDR1 is KGHSH, CDR2 LQKENI, per germline. CDR3 size: 16 residues. The ends were cut back, 6 bases at V and 1 base at J, with 18 bases in the middle. The J gene is TRBJ1-1, the V gene TRBV18; D is ambiguous. The sequence derives from a female donor with multiple sclerosis, enrolled in a pregnancy study. This specimen was peripheral blood, taken after pregnancy. The CDR3 bases are TGTGCCAGCTCCCGACCCCTCTCAGCGGCGAACACTGAAGCTTTCTTT. It specifies CASSRPLSAANTEAFF.